This T cell receptor (beta chain) was sequenced during a study of blood T cells in healthy people across ages (dated by TCRdb to 2014 to 2015). For the wider study: In model experiments, template switching captured about one uniquely barcoded TCR beta cDNA molecule for every two T cells. Donors of different ages were randomly distributed across sequencing lanes to avoid experimental bias. The study analyzed two additional independent replicas of 1 million unique cDNA reads from the same blood draw for two donors, one aged 18 to 29 and one aged 80 or older. Using deep sequencing normalized with unique cDNA molecular identifiers, the study measured how TCR beta repertoire diversity changes with age. Four age groups were formed from the donors: young (average around 15 years), middle-aged (approximately 40), aged (about 68) and long-lived (about 75). The full study reports these points: A strong correlation was found between observed TCR beta diversity and the percentage of naive T cells measured by flow cytometry. Estimates of total diversity based on one million sequenced T cells were regarded as lower bounds and as underestimates. The long-lived group showed more naive CD4+ T cells, fewer expanded clones and increased TCR diversity than the aged group, suggesting age selection. The CMV infection status of donors was not known, potentially confounding age-related changes in expanded clonotypes. Conclusive comparison of naive and antigen-experienced compartments was prevented by the profiling of bulk unsorted PBMCs. As age increased, observed TCR beta diversity per million T cells dropped in a roughly linear way, and a significant reduction was already evident by age about 40.

A note on this clonotype: The clone's antigen remains unknown. A read error may account for a junction end that differs from germline.

Receptors were amplified or captured by 5' RACE. The second PCR ran for roughly 7 to 11 cycles and used a J-beta primer mix along with a sample-barcoded 5' primer. Each TCR beta cDNA molecule received a unique molecular identifier from a template-switch 5' adaptor carrying 12 random nucleotides. At least 2.5 million CDR3-containing paired-end reads were obtained from each sample. First-strand cDNA synthesis was performed from all RNA using the Mint cDNA synthesis kit, with priming by a TRBC-specific oligonucleotide. Following uracil-DNA glycosylase treatment, all cDNA underwent a first 18-cycle PCR with the universal primers M1SS and BC2_uni_R. Under the source paper's analysis protocol: Normalization of each sample was performed by random selection of 1 million high-quality reads, each carrying a distinct molecular identifier. Reads with shared molecular identifiers were discarded instead of being binned into consensus sequences. MiTCR, with a Q25 quality threshold and the strictest error-elimination algorithm, was used for CDR3 identification, clonotype clustering and error correction. Lower-bound total TCR beta diversity was estimated with a nonparametric unseen species model using Euler transformation. TCRdb reworked the public reads: Q25 trimming with fastp, MiXCR clone assembly, productive beta chains retained. Identical CDR3 protein sequences are pooled into one entry, listed with their most common genes and DNA. Clone size and V and J calls follow TCRdb, not the original study. This sample lists around 2 million distinct CDR3 sequences; 39% were detected once. 20% to 25% of the sample lies in the top ten.

Donors were a few dozen systemically healthy Caucasian individuals from Russia aged 6 to 90 years. Each donor gave ten milliliters of peripheral blood, drawn into EDTA-treated Vacutainer tubes. PBMCs were isolated by Ficoll-Paque density-gradient centrifugation, with at least 6.5 million obtained per sample. Trizol reagent was used to extract total RNA from PBMCs, with at least 5.5 micrograms per sample. For every donor, an aliquot of PBMCs went through flow cytometry to measure the percentages of naive CD45RAhigh/CD27high T cells. CDR1 is given as SGHTA and CDR2 as FQGNSA, both from the germline V gene. The CDR3 contains 13 residues, cysteine and phenylalanine counted. Solely the CDR3 DNA is kept, with 39 bases framed from the first base.

Sequencing was carried out using blood. This chain joins TRBV7-2 to TRBJ2-3; the D segment cannot be called with confidence. This clonotype originated in a human donor in good health. The CDR3 in this case is CASSLEIVDTQCF. The bases are TGTGCCAGCAGCTTGGAGATCGTCGATACGCAGTGTTTT.